This T cell receptor beta chain comes out of a study of T cell repertoires in cytomegalovirus infection. Using its own MiXCR run on the reads, TCRdb lists one record per CDR3 protein. The sample consists of roughly 180,000 distinct CDR3 sequences, about a sixth of them appearing once. The V and J ends lost 5 bases and 4 bases, in that order; junction bases with no gene match: 7. Germline V gives CDR1 MNHEY, CDR2 SVGAGI. The CDR3 runs 15 residues. This chain joins TRBV6-5 and TRBJ2-1, with 8 bases lining up with TRBD1. The receptor comes from a human donor in good health (CMV status not recorded). Some clones in this sample may be carry-over from other donors' samples. Input material: CD8+ T cells from PBMCs. CDR3 region: CASSQDRVLYNEQFF. The CDR3 DNA reads as TGTGCCAGCAGTCAGGACAGGGTACTTTACAATGAGCAGTTCTTC.